The present TCR beta chain was sequenced within a study of blood T cells in healthy people across ages. This clonotype was seen more than once but under ten times. The antigen is unknown. The study, taken as a whole, reports: Donor CMV status, an unknown factor, possibly confounded changes in expanded clonotypes. With unsorted PBMCs, a conclusive comparison of naive versus antigen-experienced cells was not possible.

Next came a second PCR, run for roughly 7 to 12 cycles, which used a sample-barcoded 5' primer along with a J-beta primer mix. In TCRdb, the 5' RACE reads were re-called with MiXCR into one record per CDR3 protein. Of approximately 810,000 distinct CDR3 sequences detected, around 36% appear once; the ten largest clones hold 10% to 15%. V dropped 6 bases and J dropped 6; count of bases not matched to a gene: 7. CDR3 length: 14 amino acids. Germline V lookup: CDR1 DFQATT, CDR2 SNEGSKA (reference sequence). The specimen sequenced was blood. This TCR was sampled from a man between 18 and 29 years old in good health. This rearrangement joins TRBV20-1 to TRBJ2-2, with 10 bases aligning to TRBD1. CDR3 sequence reads: CSARGQGRAGELFF. The CDR3 region has the DNA TGCAGTGCCCGGGGACAGGGGAGGGCCGGGGAGCTGTTTTTT.